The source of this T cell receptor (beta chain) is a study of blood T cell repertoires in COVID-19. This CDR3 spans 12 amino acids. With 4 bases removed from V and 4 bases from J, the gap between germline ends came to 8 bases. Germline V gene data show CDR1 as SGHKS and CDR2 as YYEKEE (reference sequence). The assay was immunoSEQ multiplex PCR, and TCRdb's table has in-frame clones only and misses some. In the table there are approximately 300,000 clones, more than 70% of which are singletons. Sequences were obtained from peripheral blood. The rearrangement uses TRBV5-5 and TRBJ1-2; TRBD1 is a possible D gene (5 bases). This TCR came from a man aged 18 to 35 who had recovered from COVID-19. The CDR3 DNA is TGTGCCAGCAGCCGTACAGGCTATGGCTACACCTTC. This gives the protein CASSRTGYGYTF.